This T cell receptor (beta chain) came from a study of Ad26.COV2.S vaccination and SARS-CoV-2 variants (dated by TCRdb to 2020 to 2023). About the investigation overall: Donors in the vaccine arm were drawn from COV1001, a phase I-IIa trial of Ad26.COV2.S in healthy adults that was multicentre, randomized, double-blind and placebo-controlled. Dosing of Ad26.COV2.S was intramuscular, at either 5x10^10 or 1x10^11 viral particles, delivered as one shot or as two shots spaced 56 days apart. The specificity and breadth of SARS-CoV-2-reactive T cell receptors after Ad26.COV2.S vaccination were assessed by TCRbeta repertoire sequencing. A total of around 32 samples were included in the TCR-sequenced set, comprising around 19 Ad26.COV2.S vaccine recipients, 5 placebo recipients and 8 SARS-CoV-2 convalescent individuals. Participants in the trial were split at random into five groups of five each, receiving low-dose or high-dose Ad26.COV2.S once or twice, or else placebo on both occasions. Investigators did not know the trial group allocation while performing experiments and assessing outcomes. Beyond this particular receptor, the publication reports: Comparing responses between vaccine doses or regimens was not something the study was powered to do. Ad26.COV2.S recipients had higher spike-specific TCR breadth than placebo recipients (P = 0.0014). After vaccination, substantial breadth of spike-specific CD8+ and CD4+ T cell responses was reported. The authors noted that total T cell responses may have been underestimated by the TCR breadth and depth analyses. Vaccine and placebo recipients had comparable non-spike TCR breadth, which fits with the vaccine containing only spike.

The immunoSEQ Assay was the method used to sequence TCRbeta CDR3 regions. After extraction, genomic DNA underwent amplification by bias-controlled multiplex PCR, followed by high-throughput sequencing. Per the original workflow: Collapsing and filtering of sequences were performed to quantify the absolute abundance of each unique TCRbeta CDR3 region. T cell fraction was estimated by normalization of TCRbeta template counts to usable DNA, with usable DNA being measured through amplification of reference genes present in all nucleated cells. Repertoire TCRs were annotated as SARS-CoV-2-specific by exact matching of V gene, CDR3 amino acid sequence and J gene to a known reactive TCR set. The reference SARS-CoV-2 TCR set came from MIRA and was filtered for enrichment in COVID-19-positive ImmuneCODE repertoires, removing public or cross-reactive TCRs. Using the MIRA antigens, annotated TCRs were further analysed by specific ORF or by position within an ORF. Breadth was defined as the number of annotated unique rearrangements divided by the total number of unique productive rearrangements, and depth was defined as the summed frequency of the annotated unique rearrangements. Group comparisons of TCR breadth used two-sided Wilcoxon rank-sum tests. TCRdb took over this immuneACCESS table, retaining in-frame rearrangements with V and J assigned. Such tables are incomplete; in checked studies, under half of the missing clones stem from an unresolved V gene, and the remainder is unexplained. Clone size and the V and J calls come from that table; the DNA yielded D and trimming. The sample records 300,000 to 400,000 clones, approximately 90% of which are singletons. The top ten clonotypes cover about 4.6% of the sample.

Based on the germline V gene (reference sequence), the CDR1 and CDR2 sequences are LNHNV and YYDKDF. The germline ends are 7 bases apart after V is trimmed by 2 bases and J by 4 bases. The CDR3 runs 13 residues from the cysteine to the phenylalanine. Of the read, only the CDR3 DNA is kept; its 39 bases are in frame from base 1. The treatment or condition label, as the study defines it: about 20 received Ad26.COV2.S at low or high dose, single or two shots; about 5 received placebo; per-sample allocation not given. For vaccine and placebo recipients, repertoires were sequenced using samples collected on day 63 after the first injection. Cohort 1b enrolled 20 to 30 adults aged 18-55 years at a single site in Boston, USA, between 29 July and 7 August 2020. As a vaccine, Ad26.COV2.S was a replication-incompetent adenovirus type 26 vector that expressed a prefusion-stabilized SARS-CoV-2 spike protein derived from the original Wuhan strain.

In regard to this clone: The specificity of this receptor is unknown. It has no much larger one-base neighbor in the sample; base qualities were not kept.

In this chain, TRBV15 is recombined with TRBJ2-3, with the D gene not clear enough to name. The receptor's source is a person aged 18-65 years who received the Ad26.COV2.S COVID-19 vaccine or a placebo. The sequencing used peripheral blood, collected in a trial of Ad26.COV2.S vaccine versus placebo. The nucleotide sequence reads TGTGCCACCAGCAGACAACAAGCAGATACGCAGTATTTT. The translation is CATSRQQADTQYF.